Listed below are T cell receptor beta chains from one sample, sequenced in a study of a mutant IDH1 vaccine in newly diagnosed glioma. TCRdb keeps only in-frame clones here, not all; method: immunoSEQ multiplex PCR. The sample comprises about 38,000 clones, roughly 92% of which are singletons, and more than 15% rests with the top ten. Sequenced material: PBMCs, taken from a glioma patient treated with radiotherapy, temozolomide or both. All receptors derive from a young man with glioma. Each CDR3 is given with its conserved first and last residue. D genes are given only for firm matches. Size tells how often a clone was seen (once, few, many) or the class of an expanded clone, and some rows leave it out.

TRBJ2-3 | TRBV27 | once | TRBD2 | CASRHFAGGVTSTDTQYF | TGTGCCAGCAGGCACTTTGCGGGGGGTGTTACTAGCACAGATACGCAGTATTTT
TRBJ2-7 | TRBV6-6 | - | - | CASSRGGDEQYF | TGTGCCAGCAGCAGGGGTGGCGACGAGCAGTACTTC
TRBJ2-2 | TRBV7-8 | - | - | CASSESSAGELFF | TGTGCCAGCAGCGAATCAAGTGCCGGGGAGCTGTTTTTT
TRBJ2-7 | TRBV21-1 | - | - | CASSKARLAGGYEQYF | TGTGCCAGCAGCAAGGCGCGGCTAGCGGGAGGGTACGAGCAGTACTTC
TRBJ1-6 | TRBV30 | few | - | CAWSLTAKYSPLHF | TGTGCCTGGAGCTTAACAGCAAAATATTCACCCCTCCACTTT
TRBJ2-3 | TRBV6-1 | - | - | CASSEGRASTDTQYF | TGTGCCAGCAGTGAAGGTCGAGCTAGCACAGATACGCAGTATTTT
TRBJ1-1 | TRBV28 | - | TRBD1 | CASSAWDRKMNTEAFF | TGTGCCAGCAGTGCTTGGGACAGAAAAATGAACACTGAAGCTTTCTTT
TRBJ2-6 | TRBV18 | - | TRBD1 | CASSPGQGAGANVLTF | TGTGCCAGCTCACCGGGACAGGGAGCTGGGGCCAACGTCCTGACTTTC
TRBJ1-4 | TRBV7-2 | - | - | CASSLAGTGEKLFF | TGTGCCAGCAGCTTAGCAGGGACCGGTGAAAAACTGTTTTTT
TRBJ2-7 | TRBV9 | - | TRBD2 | CASSTLGEGRVDEQYF | TGTGCCAGCAGCACGTTAGGGGAGGGGAGAGTCGACGAGCAGTACTTC
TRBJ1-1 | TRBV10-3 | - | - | CAISETQTMNTEAFF | TGTGCCATCAGTGAGACCCAGACCATGAACACTGAAGCTTTCTTT
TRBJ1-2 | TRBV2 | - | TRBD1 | CASSSGTGGYGYTF | TGTGCCAGCAGCTCCGGGACAGGGGGATATGGCTACACCTTC
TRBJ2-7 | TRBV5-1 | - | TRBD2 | CASTGTSGRVEQYF | TGCGCCAGCACCGGGACTAGCGGGAGAGTCGAGCAGTACTTC
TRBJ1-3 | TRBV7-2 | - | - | CASSLTPGNTIYF | TGTGCCAGCAGCTTAACCCCTGGAAACACCATATATTTT
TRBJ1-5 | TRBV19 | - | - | CASSIGRGGSGFLQPQHF | TGTGCCAGTAGTATAGGGAGAGGGGGGTCGGGCTTCCTTCAGCCCCAGCATTTT
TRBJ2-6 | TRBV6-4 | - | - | CASKTRESGANVLTF | TGTGCCAGCAAGACCCGGGAGTCTGGGGCCAACGTCCTGACTTTC
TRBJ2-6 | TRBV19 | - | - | CASWSPRISGANVLTF | TGTGCCAGTTGGTCGCCAAGGATCTCTGGGGCCAACGTCCTGACTTTC
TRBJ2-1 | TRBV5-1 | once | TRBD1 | CASSFSGTGGGNEQFF | TGCGCCAGCAGTTTTTCCGGGACAGGGGGGGGCAATGAGCAGTTCTTC
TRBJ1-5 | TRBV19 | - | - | CASRRGRNQPQHF | TGTGCCAGTCGCAGGGGACGGAATCAGCCCCAGCATTTT
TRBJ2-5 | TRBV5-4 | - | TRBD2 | CASRGLAGEETQYF | TGTGCCAGCAGGGGACTAGCGGGAGAAGAGACCCAGTACTTC
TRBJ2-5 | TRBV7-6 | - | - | CASSLYQETQYF | TGTGCCAGCAGCCTGTACCAAGAGACCCAGTACTTC
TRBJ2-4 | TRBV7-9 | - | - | CASSSLSGGQEDIQYF | TGTGCCAGCAGCTCCCTCTCGGGGGGACAGGAGGACATTCAGTACTTC
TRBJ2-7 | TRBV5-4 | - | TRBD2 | CASSRRGLAGLYEQYF | TGTGCCAGCAGCCGCCGAGGACTAGCGGGCCTCTACGAGCAGTACTTC
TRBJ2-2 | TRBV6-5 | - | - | CASSYSSSNTGELFF | TGTGCCAGCAGTTACTCCAGTTCGAACACCGGGGAGCTGTTTTTT
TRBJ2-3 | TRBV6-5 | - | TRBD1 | CASRDRGRPTDTQYF | TGTGCCAGCAGGGACAGGGGTAGACCCACAGATACGCAGTATTTT
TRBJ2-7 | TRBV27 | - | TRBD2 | CASSSGTSGYEQYF | TGTGCCAGCAGTTCCGGGACTAGCGGTTACGAGCAGTACTTC
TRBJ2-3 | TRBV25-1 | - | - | CASSTPGWGTDTQYF | TGTGCCAGCAGTACCCCAGGGTGGGGCACAGATACGCAGTATTTT
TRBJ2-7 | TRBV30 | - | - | CAWSLSGGEQYF | TGTGCCTGGAGTCTCTCCGGGGGCGAGCAGTACTTC
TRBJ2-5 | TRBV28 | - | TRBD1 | CASSLVAGGRKTQYF | TGTGCCAGCAGTTTAGTGGCAGGGGGTAGGAAGACCCAGTACTTC
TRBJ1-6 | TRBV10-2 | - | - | CASRQEGSNNSPLHF | TGCGCCAGCCGGCAGGAAGGGAGTAATAATTCACCCCTCCACTTT
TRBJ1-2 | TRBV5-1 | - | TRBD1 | CASSLGPQGNGYTF | TGCGCCAGCAGCTTGGGCCCACAGGGGAATGGCTACACCTTC
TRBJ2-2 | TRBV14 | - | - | CASSQVYGELFF | TGTGCCAGCAGCCAAGTTTATGGGGAGCTGTTTTTT
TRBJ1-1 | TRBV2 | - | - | CASRGTTLNTEAFF | TGTGCCAGCAGAGGAACGACATTGAACACTGAAGCTTTCTTT
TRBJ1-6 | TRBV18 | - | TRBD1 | CASSPLPGQVDAGSPLHF | TGTGCCAGCTCACCCTTACCGGGACAGGTCGACGCGGGTTCACCCCTCCACTTT
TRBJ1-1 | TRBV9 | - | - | CASSVGQALNTEAFF | TGTGCCAGCAGCGTAGGACAGGCCTTGAACACTGAAGCTTTCTTT
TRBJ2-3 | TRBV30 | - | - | CAWSFGDFGTDTQYF | TGTGCCTGGAGTTTTGGGGACTTCGGCACAGATACGCAGTATTTT
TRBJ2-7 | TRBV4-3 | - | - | CASSQDLPGRAYEQYF | TGCGCCAGCAGCCAAGATCTGCCGGGGCGGGCGTACGAGCAGTACTTC
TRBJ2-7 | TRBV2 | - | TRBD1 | CASVSTGNGWSEQYF | TGTGCCAGCGTCTCGACAGGGAACGGGTGGTCCGAGCAGTACTTC
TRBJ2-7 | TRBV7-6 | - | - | CASSLRQGSSYEQYF | TGTGCCAGCAGCTTACGGCAGGGGAGCTCCTACGAGCAGTACTTC
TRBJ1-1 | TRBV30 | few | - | CAWSVNTEAFF | TGTGCCTGGAGTGTAAACACTGAAGCTTTCTTT
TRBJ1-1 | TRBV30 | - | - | CAWSRGGFTEAFF | TGTGCCTGGAGCAGAGGGGGTTTCACTGAAGCTTTCTTT